Following are 20 T cell receptor beta chains from one sample sequenced in a study of blood T cell repertoires in COVID-19. TCRdb's copy holds only in-frame clones and misses some; the assay was immunoSEQ multiplex PCR. The table has fewer than 300,000 clones, about 90% seen once. What was sequenced was peripheral blood. The receptors derive from a woman in her forties or fifties with acute or convalescent COVID-19.

The chain is built from TRBV28 and TRBJ2-3, with 8 bases aligning to TRBD1. Per the germline V gene, CDR1 is MDHEN and CDR2 is SYDVKM. Trimming at V came to 4 bases and at J to 4 bases, leaving 4 bases not matched to a gene. The CDR3 runs to 14 residues. This CDR3 reads CASSYQGAADTQYF. In nucleotides, the CDR3 is TGTGCCAGCAGTTATCAGGGGGCGGCAGATACGCAGTATTTT. Using reference TRBV28 and TRBJ2-3 for the parts outside the CDR3, the full variable domain is DVKVTQSSRYLVKRTGEKVFLECVQDMDHENMFWYRQDPGLGLRLIYFSYDVKMKEKGDIPEGYSVSREKKERFSLILESASTNQTSMYLCASSYQGAADTQYFGPGTRLTVL.

The rearrangement links TRBV27 to TRBJ2-1; 7 bases align to TRBD2. V dropped 9 bases and J dropped 6; count of bases not matched to a gene: 5. CDR1 MNHEY and CDR2 SMNVEV come from the germline V gene (reference sequence). The CDR3 sequence is 12 residues long. CDR3 amino acids: CASLSSGNEQFF. CDR3 bases: TGTGCCAGTCTCTCTAGCGGCAATGAGCAGTTCTTC.

This chain joins TRBV5-4 and TRBJ2-5, with 8 nucleotides matching TRBD2. V shed 1 base, J shed 3 bases, and the junction held 8 bases outside the gene matches. The CDR3 consists of 16 residues. CDR1 and CDR2 from the germline V gene are SGHNT and YYREEE (reference sequence). The chain's CDR3 is CASSLPSGSSEETQYF. CDR3 bases: TGTGCCAGCAGCTTGCCCAGCGGGAGTTCGGAAGAGACCCAGTACTTC.

The CDR3 sequence: CASPPGRRANTEAFF. The CDR3 DNA follows: TGTGCCAGCCCACCGGGCAGGAGGGCGAACACTGAAGCTTTCTTT. This chain links TRBV6-5 with TRBJ1-1; D is unclear. The germline CDR1 and CDR2 sequences are MNHEY and SVGAGI. Deletions cut 8 bases from V and 1 base from J, with 17 bases between. This CDR3 spans 15 amino acids.

The gene calls are TRBV6-2 or TRBV6-3 and TRBJ1-2; D may be TRBD1 (6 bases). Germline CDR1 is MNHEY and CDR2 is SVGEGT. The V end was cut by 2 bases, the J end by 8 bases, with 12 bases between. CDR3 length: 13 amino acids. Written as DNA, the CDR3 is TGTGCCAGCAGTTACGTACAGGGAGGGGGCTACACCTTC. Translation: CASSYVQGGGYTF.

The chain is built from TRBV11-2 and TRBJ1-1; no clear D gene. Germline V lookup: CDR1 SGHAT, CDR2 FQNNGV. The CDR3 extends over 12 amino acids. V was pared by 5 bases and J by 10 bases, with 14 bases between. The CDR3, as DNA: TGTGCCAGCAGCGCAGCCGGGGATTCAGCTTTCTTT. This sequence encodes CASSAAGDSAFF.

J is TRBJ2-3 and V is TRBV24-1; D might be TRBD1 (5 bases). Germline loops: CDR1 KGHDR, CDR2 SFDVKD. V was pared by 3 bases and J by 2 bases, with 11 bases between. The CDR3 has 15 amino acids. CDR3 sequence (DNA): TGTGCCACCAGTGATCGCCAGGGCCTCACAGATACGCAGTATTTT. It yields the protein CATSDRQGLTDTQYF.

V gene TRBV3-1 (or the pseudogene TRBV3-2) combines with J gene TRBJ2-1; 10 bases map to TRBD2. Per germline, CDR1 LGHDT and CDR2 YNNKEL (reference sequence). CDR3 size: 15 residues. V trimming: 5 bases; J trimming: 3 bases; junction bases outside the gene matches: 4. CDR3 bases: TGTGCCAGCAGCTATACTAGCGGGGTCTACAATGAGCAGTTCTTC. It translates to CASSYTSGVYNEQFF.

This clone was detected a few times. The V call is TRBV5-4, the J call TRBJ1-2, with TRBD1 matching 9 bases. Germline V gene sequence: CDR1 SGHNT, CDR2 YYREEE (reference sequence). The CDR3 consists of 15 residues. The junction had 10 bases not matched to a gene; V was cut back by 5 bases and J by 5 bases. This CDR3 is CASSFRGQGQYGYTF. The CDR3 DNA reads TGTGCCAGCAGTTTTCGTGGACAGGGGCAATATGGCTACACCTTC.

The V gene is TRBV29-1, the J gene TRBJ1-2; 10 nucleotides line up with TRBD1. The germline V gene has CDR1 SQVTM and CDR2 ANQGSEA. This CDR3 is 13 amino acids long. V trimming: 7 bases; J trimming: 5 bases; junction bases outside the gene matches: 7. The CDR3 is CSAVMGQGYGYTF. In DNA form, the CDR3 reads TGCAGCGCAGTGATGGGACAGGGGTATGGCTACACCTTC.

The chain recombines TRBV27 with TRBJ1-2; no definite D call. Germline CDR1 and CDR2: MNHEY and SMNVEV (reference sequence). The germline V and J ends were trimmed by 5 bases and 4 bases, with 8 bases remaining between them. The CDR3 extends over 12 amino acids. The CDR3 protein is CASSPTGYGYTF. CDR3 nucleotides: TGTGCCAGCAGTCCCACCGGCTATGGCTACACCTTC.

A remark on this clone: Other DNA sequences of this sample code for an identical CDR3. The chain couples TRBV18 to TRBJ2-2; D perhaps matches TRBD2 (6 bases). This CDR3 is built from 16 residues. Between the trimmed V and J ends, which lost 0 bases and 2 bases, there was a span of 10 bases. Germline V CDR1 and CDR2: KGHSH, LQKENI. DNA of the CDR3: TGTGCCAGCTCACCACCGTCGGGACTTAACACCGGGGAGCTGTTTTTT. This encodes CASSPPSGLNTGELFF.

The rearrangement joins TRBV6-5 to TRBJ1-5; perhaps TRBD1 as D (6 bases). The CDR3 contains 15 residues. Germline V gives CDR1 MNHEY, CDR2 SVGAGI. V was cut by 7 bases and J by 0 bases, with 13 bases left in between. Here the CDR3 reads CASIVGGYSNQPQHF. CDR3 sequence (DNA): TGTGCCAGCATTGTAGGGGGATATAGCAATCAGCCCCAGCATTTT.

The CDR3 protein is CASSPPGYTDTQYF. The CDR3 DNA is TGTGCCAGCAGCCCCCCGGGTTACACAGATACGCAGTATTTT. The V gene is TRBV11-2, the J gene TRBJ2-3; D is unresolved. This CDR3 region has 14 residues. The germline V gene encodes CDR1 SGHAT and CDR2 FQNNGV. The germline V and J ends were trimmed by 5 bases and 2 bases, with 11 bases remaining between them.

The rearrangement uses TRBV6-5 and TRBJ1-5; D not resolved. CDR1 is MNHEY, CDR2 SVGAGI, per germline. Trimming stripped 2 bases from V and 5 bases from J, with 10 bases between. The CDR3 contains 14 residues. CDR3 amino acids: CASSYGPGDQPQHF. The DNA of the CDR3 is TGTGCCAGCAGTTACGGGCCAGGCGATCAGCCCCAGCATTTT.

The rearrangement uses TRBV5-8 and TRBJ1-5; maybe TRBD1 (5 bases). CDR3 length equals 17 residues. Trimming took 4 bases from V and 0 from J, leaving 17 bases between them. Germline V CDR1 and CDR2: SGHTS, YDEGEE. CDR3 protein: CASSEPLGEYSNQPQHF. The CDR3 bases are TGTGCCAGCAGCGAGCCCCTAGGGGAATATAGCAATCAGCCCCAGCATTTT.

The V and J genes are TRBV7-2 and TRBJ2-2; TRBD2 aligns across 15 bases. CDR3 length equals 19 residues. The V gene's germline CDR1 is SGHTA and CDR2 FQGNSA. J gave up 4 bases and V 4 bases, and 10 bases lay outside the gene matches. The CDR3 DNA follows: TGTGCCAGCAGCTCAAGAAGGACTAGCGGGAGGGTCCGCACCGGGGAGCTGTTTTTT. This sequence encodes CASSSRRTSGRVRTGELFF.

The chain combines TRBV3-1 (or the pseudogene TRBV3-2) with TRBJ2-5; D perhaps matches TRBD2 (6 bases). This CDR3 is built from 15 residues. The V end lost 0 bases, the J end lost 6 bases, and 14 bases lay between the germline ends. Germline CDR1 and CDR2: LGHDT and YNNKEL (reference sequence). The CDR3 DNA follows: TGTGCCAGCAGCCAAGATTCCGGAGGGCTAAAGACCCAGTACTTC. Its protein product is CASSQDSGGLKTQYF.

This clone has more than one count but fewer than ten. V gene TRBV7-3 combines with J gene TRBJ2-2; D is perhaps TRBD2 (5 bases). The length of the CDR3 is 16 residues. CDR1 SGHTA and CDR2 FQGTGA come from the germline V gene. Trimming took 5 bases from V and 1 from J, leaving 14 bases between them. CDR3 in DNA: TGTGCCAGCAGCCCAGACGACTACCTGAACACCGGGGAGCTGTTTTTT. Its translation: CASSPDDYLNTGELFF.

J is TRBJ2-7 and V is TRBV6-2 or TRBV6-3; D possibly corresponds to TRBD2 (6 bases). Trimming removed 5 bases from V and 0 bases from J, with 17 bases in between. This CDR3 spans 16 amino acids. Germline values: CDR1 MNHEY, CDR2 SVGEGT. The CDR3 sequence is CASSTGLFGSSYEQYF. Written as DNA, the CDR3 is TGTGCCAGCAGTACAGGACTATTCGGAAGCTCCTACGAGCAGTACTTC.